This T cell receptor (beta chain) appears in the sequencing data of a study of T cells in Graves' hyperthyroidism and ophthalmopathy. Broader study findings: In the analysis, a 13 V-J model separated ophthalmopathy from stable hyperthyroidism.

The diagnoses drew upon clinical symptoms, serum thyroxine and TRAb, thyroid ultrasound and orbital computed tomography. Template material for amplifying TCR beta CDR3 regions consisted of RNA transcripts. HTBI primers were used for first-round RT-PCR of the TCR CDR3. MiXCR, applied by TCRdb to the multiplex PCR reads, yields one record per CDR3 protein. The sample carries about 500,000 distinct CDR3 sequences, under 20% recorded once. Of note for this clonotype: Its antigen is currently unknown.

V lost 0 bases and J 5 bases, leaving 16 bases between the germline ends. CDR1 and CDR2 (germline): ENHRY, SYGVKD. The CDR3 spans 16 residues. This TCR was sampled from a woman under 30 with Graves' ophthalmopathy. This rearrangement joins TRBV10-3 to TRBJ1-2; D is possibly TRBD1 (5 bases). Sequenced input: blood. The CDR3 coding sequence is TGTGCCATCAGTGAGTCGATTGGCAGGGCGACTTATGGCTACACCTTC. It codes for CAISESIGRATYGYTF.